A selection of T cell receptor beta chains follows, all from one sample in a study of blood T cell repertoires in COVID-19. Sequencing used immunoSEQ multiplex PCR; TCRdb keeps in-frame clones, though not all of them. Of tens of thousands of clones in the sample, approximately 80% were seen once. What was sequenced was peripheral blood. The receptors come from a human donor in a cohort sampled during active COVID-19. The CDR3 runs from the conserved cysteine through the conserved F or W. Expanded clones are given a class, and other clones once, few, many or no size at all.

clone_size,v_call,cdr3_aa
.,TRBV5-6,CASSLLGLSVAEQFF
.,TRBV5-1,CASGGEGSYNEQFF
.,TRBV4-2,CASRGQGEETQYF
.,TRBV18,CASSDTSSTDTQYF
.,TRBV7-9,CASSLGDRNQETQYF
.,TRBV30,CAWSVGGVNEAFF
.,TRBV29-1,CSVAPGSSGNTIYF
.,TRBV28,CASSPTGKAEKLFF
.,TRBV4-2,CASSQSAREAGELFF
many,TRBV5-5,CASSPYPRVDQPQHF
.,TRBV7-3,CASSLTSGGETQYF
once,TRBV7-2,CASSLVGGTNEKLFF
.,TRBV24-1,CATSDQGQGRYEQYF
.,TRBV7-9,CASSFLAGGPVNEQFF
.,TRBV6-2/TRBV6-3,CASSYSDRGRGPQHF
.,TRBV6-5,CASSYSKGANTEAFF
.,TRBV19,CASSLGRNTEAFF
.,TRBV5-1,CASSLSGQGVLGSPLHF
.,TRBV19,CASSAPQETQYF
.,TRBV18,CASSIGDRGEQYF
.,TRBV27,CASRRSGADYEQYF
.,TRBV4-2,CASSQGSGTTLSYEQYF
.,TRBV19,CASSISGGDTQYF
.,TRBV2,CASRETPYQETQYF
many,TRBV7-2,CASSLTRTGTYGYTF
.,TRBV19,CASSTGTGGPETQYF
.,TRBV28,CASSFGQGGGQPQHF
few,TRBV18,CASTGTGTYEQYF
.,TRBV6-2/TRBV6-3,CASSYRQSTDTQYF
once,TRBV30,CAWRPLIHEQFF
.,TRBV6-1,CASSDRQGTIYSNQPQHF
.,TRBV7-2,CASSFLAGVTDTQYF
.,TRBV2,CASSLTRAHRDGETQYF
few,TRBV13,CASSLRGFNSPLHF
.,TRBV30,CAWSRGYGTEAFF
once,TRBV5-1,CASSWTSGGPSNEQFF
.,TRBV24-1,CATSKREDYGYTF
once,TRBV30,CAWSEGGGNIQYF
.,TRBV23-1,CASSRWGSLAGADTQYF
.,TRBV18,CASSRSTSGRDYNEQFF
.,TRBV3-1/TRBV3-2,CASSHRDWTEAFF
.,TRBV18,CASSPPSSYNSPLHF
.,TRBV30,CAWSLLTNYGYTF
few,TRBV30,CAWSVEMGTSGEAFF
few,TRBV27,CASSPNRQGTMPQHF
once,TRBV6-5,CASTRGGAADTQYF
.,TRBV28,CASSWRTSYNEQFF